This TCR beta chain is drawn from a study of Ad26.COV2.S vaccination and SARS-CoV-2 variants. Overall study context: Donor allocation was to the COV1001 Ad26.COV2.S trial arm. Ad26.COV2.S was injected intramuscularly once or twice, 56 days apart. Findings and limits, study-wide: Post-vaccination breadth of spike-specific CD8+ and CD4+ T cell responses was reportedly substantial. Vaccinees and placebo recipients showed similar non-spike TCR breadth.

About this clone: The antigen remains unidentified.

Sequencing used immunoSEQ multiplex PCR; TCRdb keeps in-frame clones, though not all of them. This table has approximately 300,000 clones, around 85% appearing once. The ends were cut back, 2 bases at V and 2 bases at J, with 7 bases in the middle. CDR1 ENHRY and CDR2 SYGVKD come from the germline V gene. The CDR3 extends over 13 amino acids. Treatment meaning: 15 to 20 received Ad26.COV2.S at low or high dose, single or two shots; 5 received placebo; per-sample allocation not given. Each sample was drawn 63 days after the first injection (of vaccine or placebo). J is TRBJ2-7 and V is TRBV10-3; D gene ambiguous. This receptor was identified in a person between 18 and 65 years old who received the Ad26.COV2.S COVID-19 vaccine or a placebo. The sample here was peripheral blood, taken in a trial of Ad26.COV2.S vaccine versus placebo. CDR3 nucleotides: TGTGCCATCAGTGAGAAAACCGCCTACGAGCAGTACTTC. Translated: CAISEKTAYEQYF.